These 28 T cell receptor beta chains came from one sample sequenced in a study of T cell repertoires and HLA-DP antigens. The repertoire was sequenced with immunoSEQ multiplex PCR; TCRdb's copy has only in-frame clones and lacks some. The table lists about 110,000 clones, about 91% of them singletons, with about 0.3% in the top ten. Their target antigens are unknown. The sample consisted of CD4+ T cells from PBMCs. These receptor sequences come from a woman between 18 and 29 years old in good health and CMV-seronegative.

This rearrangement joins TRBV5-1 to TRBJ1-3, with D unclear. Between the trimmed V and J ends, which lost 0 bases and 0 bases, there was a span of 10 bases. The CDR3 contains 16 residues. Germline loops: CDR1 SGHRS, CDR2 YFSETQ. The DNA of the CDR3 is TGCGCCAGCAGCTTGGGCTTGGCGGACTCTGGAAACACCATATATTTT. It is translated as CASSLGLADSGNTIYF.

The chain uses TRBV10-2 and TRBJ2-7, with D tentatively TRBD2 (6 bases). Germline V gives CDR1 WSHSY, CDR2 SAAADI. The CDR3 has 15 residues. The germline V and J ends were trimmed by 10 bases and 1 base, with 20 bases remaining between them. The CDR3 sequence: CATKTAGRRSYEQYF. The CDR3, as DNA: TGCGCCACCAAGACTGCGGGGAGACGTTCCTACGAGCAGTACTTC.

This sequence joins TRBV4-3 and TRBJ1-1, with TRBD1 matching 9 bases. CDR1 is LGHNA and CDR2 is YSLEER in the germline V gene. The CDR3 is 15 residues long. The V and J ends lost 3 bases and 4 bases, in that order; junction bases with no gene match: 6. CDR3 sequence: CASSHDGTGTTEAFF. The CDR3 DNA reads as TGCGCCAGCAGCCATGACGGGACAGGGACCACTGAAGCTTTCTTT.

The chain links TRBV2 to TRBJ1-2; tentative D call: TRBD1 (5 bases). This CDR3 is built from 14 residues. CDR1 SNHLY and CDR2 FYNNEI come from the germline V gene. Trimming took 6 bases from V and 2 from J, leaving 13 bases between them. Written as DNA, the CDR3 is TGTGCCAGCAGGGGGGACGGAACCAACTATGGCTACACCTTC. Translating gives CASRGDGTNYGYTF.

The genes are TRBV9 and TRBJ2-7; 10 nucleotides match TRBD2. V lost 0 bases, J lost 4 bases, and 13 bases stayed unmatched. CDR3 length: 18 amino acids. Germline lookup yields CDR1 SGDLS and CDR2 YYNGEE. This chain's CDR3 is CASSVGGRGGTSVYEQYF. In DNA, the CDR3 is TGTGCCAGCAGCGTAGGAGGTCGCGGGGGGACTAGCGTATACGAGCAGTACTTC. Full variable domain (outside the CDR3, taken from reference TRBV9 and TRBJ2-7): DSGVTQTPKHLITATGQRVTLRCSPRSGDLSVYWYQQSLDQGLQFLIQYYNGEERAKGNILERFSAQQFPDLHSELNLSSLELGDSALYFCASSVGGRGGTSVYEQYFGPGTRLTVT.

The sample holds one count of this clone. The chain recombines TRBV13 with TRBJ2-7, with 9 positions matching TRBD2. The J segment lost 2 bases and the V segment lost 5 bases, leaving 13 bases of the junction unmatched. Germline CDR1 PRHDT, CDR2 FYEKMQ (reference sequence). The CDR3 has 17 residues. CDR3 protein: CASSHSGSGSWPYEQYF. The DNA for the CDR3 is TGTGCCAGCAGCCATAGCGGGAGTGGGTCTTGGCCCTACGAGCAGTACTTC.

The gene calls are TRBV5-1 and TRBJ1-1, with 10 positions matching TRBD1. Per germline, CDR1 SGHRS and CDR2 YFSETQ. The CDR3 spans 17 residues. The trim removed 0 bases at V and 4 bases at J, leaving 9 bases unmatched. DNA of the CDR3: TGCGCCAGCAGCTTGGTGACGGGACAGGGGCGGGGCACTGAAGCTTTCTTT. This sequence encodes CASSLVTGQGRGTEAFF.

This clone was seen a single time. The V and J genes are TRBV6-5 and TRBJ2-1; the D gene is possibly TRBD2 (6 bases). Looked up from germline, CDR1 is MNHEY and CDR2 is SVGAGI. CDR3 size: 11 residues. Trimming removed 7 bases at V and 9 bases at J, with 10 bases between. The CDR3 nucleotides read TGTGCCAGCAACGTGGGGGGTGAGCAGTTCTTC. Encoded protein: CASNVGGEQFF.

The V call is TRBV7-8, the J call TRBJ2-1, with D possibly called TRBD1 or TRBD2 (6 bases each). V gave up 5 bases and J gave up 5 bases, with 16 bases separating them. CDR1 and CDR2 from the germline V gene are SGHVS and FQNEAQ. This CDR3 comprises 15 residues. The CDR3 DNA is TGTGCCAGCAGCCGGCGGGACAAGGGTGACAATGAGCAGTTCTTC. Protein: CASSRRDKGDNEQFF. Complete variable domain (other parts from reference TRBV7-8 and TRBJ2-1): GAGVSQSPRYKVAKRGQDVALRCDPISGHVSLFWYQQALGQGPEFLTYFQNEAQLDKSGLPSDRFFAERPEGSVSTLKIQRTQQEDSAVYLCASSRRDKGDNEQFFGPGTRLTVL.

V and J are TRBV10-3 and TRBJ2-7; unclear D gene. From germline, CDR1 is ENHRY and CDR2 SYGVKD. The CDR3 totals 14 residues. The ends were cut back, 0 bases at V and 0 bases at J, with 6 bases in the middle. The CDR3, as DNA: TGTGCCATCAGTGAGTCCCAGAGCTCCTACGAGCAGTACGTC. It specifies CAISESQSSYEQYV.

V and J are TRBV28 and TRBJ1-4; D is possibly TRBD1 (6 bases). This CDR3 has 14 amino acids. With 2 bases removed from V and 5 bases from J, the gap between germline ends came to 9 bases. The V gene's germline CDR1 is MDHEN and CDR2 SYDVKM. CDR3 loop: CASSLDRRNEKLFF. The CDR3 region has the DNA TGTGCCAGCAGTTTAGACAGGAGAAATGAAAAACTGTTTTTT.

The chain recombines TRBV18 with TRBJ2-5; the match to TRBD1 covers 10 bases. This CDR3 is built from 14 residues. Germline-derived CDR1 and CDR2 are KGHSH and LQKENI. V lost 2 bases, J lost 4 bases, and 1 base stayed unmatched. CDR3 sequence: CASSPGDRGETQYF. In DNA form, the CDR3 reads TGTGCCAGCTCACCAGGGGACAGGGGAGAGACCCAGTACTTC.

The chain employs TRBV28 and TRBJ2-6; no reliable D call. The V end lost 5 bases, the J end lost 1 base, and 12 bases lay between the germline ends. This CDR3 has 16 residues. The germline gives CDR1 MDHEN, CDR2 SYDVKM. The CDR3 here is CASSLLSLSGANVLTF. CDR3 DNA sequence: TGTGCCAGCAGTCTCCTTTCGTTATCTGGGGCCAACGTCCTGACTTTC. Supplemented by reference TRBV28 and TRBJ2-6, the full variable domain reads DVKVTQSSRYLVKRTGEKVFLECVQDMDHENMFWYRQDPGLGLRLIYFSYDVKMKEKGDIPEGYSVSREKKERFSLILESASTNQTSMYLCASSLLSLSGANVLTFGAGSRLTVL.

The genes are TRBV5-1 and TRBJ2-3; D is possibly TRBD2 (6 bases). This CDR3 comprises 15 residues. The V and J ends lost 6 bases and 1 base respectively, with 15 bases between them. CDR1 and CDR2 (germline): SGHRS, YFSETQ. DNA of the CDR3: TGCGCCAGCATCCTCGGGATAGCGGGCACAGATACGCAGTATTTT. Protein sequence: CASILGIAGTDTQYF.

In this sample, this clone turned up once. The chain uses TRBV5-6 and TRBJ1-6, with D possibly TRBD1 on 5 matching bases. CDR3 size: 18 residues. V lost 0 bases, J lost 5 bases, and 18 bases lay in between. CDR1 and CDR2 (germline): SGHDT, YYEEEE. CDR3 nucleotide sequence: TGTGCCAGCAGCTTGGGCGGAAGTTTGGGGACGGATAATTCACCCCTCCACTTT. Translation: CASSLGGSLGTDNSPLHF.

This chain uses TRBV7-3 with TRBJ2-1; 7 bases line up with TRBD1. Germline V gene lookup returns CDR1 SGHTA and CDR2 FQGTGA. With V trimmed by 5 bases and J by 5 bases, 12 bases remained unmatched. This CDR3 has 16 residues. CDR3 coding DNA: TGTGCCAGCAGCCCTTGGACAGGCCAGGGGCACAATGAGCAGTTCTTC. Protein sequence: CASSPWTGQGHNEQFF.

This clone was recorded once. V is TRBV9 and J is TRBJ2-1, with 9 bases fitting TRBD1. Trimming cost V 6 bases and J 5 bases; bases outside gene matches: 9. This CDR3 has 15 amino acids. Germline values: CDR1 SGDLS, CDR2 YYNGEE. CDR3 nucleotides: TGTGCCAGCACCGTGGGGACAGGGCCCCACAATGAGCAGTTCTTC. It specifies CASTVGTGPHNEQFF.

The V gene is TRBV2, the J gene TRBJ2-1; maybe TRBD2 (5 bases). Germline CDR1 and CDR2: SNHLY and FYNNEI. The CDR3 spans 11 residues. V gave up 8 bases and J gave up 8 bases, with 10 bases separating them. The CDR3 protein is CASSVRDEQFF. CDR3 in DNA: TGTGCCAGCTCCGTGAGGGATGAGCAGTTCTTC.

The rearrangement joins TRBV5-1 to TRBJ2-3, with 9 bases lining up with TRBD1. The CDR3 is made up of 17 amino acids. The ends lost 5 bases at V and 2 bases at J; junction bases unmatched: 12. Germline V gene sequence: CDR1 SGHRS, CDR2 YFSETQ. CDR3 sequence (DNA): TGCGCCAGCAGTCCCCCCACAGGGGGCGATATCACAGATACGCAGTATTTT. This codes for CASSPPTGGDITDTQYF.

The J gene is TRBJ2-7, the V gene TRBV28; 13 nucleotides align to TRBD2. This CDR3 is built from 16 residues. J was trimmed by 4 bases and V by 6 bases; bases with no gene match: 9. Germline-derived CDR1 and CDR2 are MDHEN and SYDVKM. CDR3 sequence (DNA): TGTGCCAGCAGCCCCGCAGGACTAGCGGGGGTTTACGAGCAGTACGTC. Encoded protein: CASSPAGLAGVYEQYV.

This chain connects TRBV2 to TRBJ1-4; 9 nucleotides align to TRBD1. V was clipped by 3 bases and J by 7 bases; unmatched bases: 3. Germline V lookup: CDR1 SNHLY, CDR2 FYNNEI. This CDR3 is 14 amino acids long. The CDR3 sequence is CASSDWGQGEKLFF. CDR3 in DNA: TGTGCCAGCAGTGACTGGGGACAGGGTGAAAAACTGTTTTTT.

About this clone: One junction end does not reproduce the germline sequence, and a read error may be involved. This chain links TRBV7-7 with TRBJ2-1, with TRBD2 matching 9 bases. The length of the CDR3 is 18 residues. Germline V gene data show CDR1 as SSHAT and CDR2 as FNYEAQ (reference sequence). The CDR3 spells CASSRSIAGERVYDEQFF. CDR3 sequence (DNA): TGTGCTAGCAGCCGATCAATAGCGGGAGAGCGAGTCTACGATGAGCAGTTCTTC.

The V gene is TRBV2, the J gene TRBJ2-1; TRBD2 aligns across 11 bases. From germline, CDR1 is SNHLY and CDR2 FYNNEI. The V segment lost 8 bases and the J segment 7 bases; nucleotides outside the gene matches: 13. The CDR3 covers 16 residues. The CDR3: CASSRASGGSLNEQFF. The CDR3 DNA reads as TGTGCCAGCTCGCGAGCTAGCGGGGGGTCTTTGAATGAGCAGTTCTTC.

V usage is TRBV5-1 and J usage is TRBJ1-6; a possible D gene is TRBD1 (6 bases). Looked up from germline, CDR1 is SGHRS and CDR2 is YFSETQ. This CDR3 contains 17 residues. V dropped 3 bases and J dropped 0 bases, with 13 bases sitting between them. Here the CDR3 reads CASSYLLGGSYNSPLHF. As DNA, the CDR3 is TGCGCCAGCAGCTACTTATTAGGGGGCTCCTATAATTCACCCCTCCACTTT.

This chain joins TRBV7-8 and TRBJ1-1; D is uncertain. The V and J ends lost 0 bases and 0 bases respectively, with 11 bases between them. In germline, CDR1 is SGHVS, CDR2 FQNEAQ. The CDR3 is 16 amino acids. The CDR3 loop is CASSLASYGMNTEAFF. The CDR3 DNA sequence: TGTGCCAGCAGCTTAGCGAGTTACGGAATGAACACTGAAGCTTTCTTT.

The rearrangement links TRBV5-1 to TRBJ1-5; D remains ambiguous. The CDR3 has 13 amino acids. In germline, CDR1 is SGHRS, CDR2 YFSETQ. Trimming took off 0 bases at V and 3 bases at J, with 4 bases between the two ends. The CDR3 DNA reads TGCGCCAGCAGCTTGGATTACAATCAGCCCCAGCATTTT. Translating it yields CASSLDYNQPQHF.

This chain uses TRBV28 with TRBJ1-2; no reliable D call. Germline assignment: CDR1 MDHEN and CDR2 SYDVKM. V shed 3 bases and J shed 7 bases, with 9 bases lying between them. The CDR3 is 12 residues long. The CDR3 coding sequence is TGTGCCAGCAGTTTTTTGAACGGTGGCTACACCTTC. This translates into CASSFLNGGYTF.

J is TRBJ1-2 and V is TRBV6-5; D is perhaps TRBD1 (5 bases). This CDR3 has 14 residues. Looked up from germline, CDR1 is MNHEY and CDR2 is SVGAGI. The V end was cut by 2 bases, the J end by 4 bases, with 11 bases between. CDR3 sequence reads: CASSYTPGLYGYTF. Here the CDR3 DNA reads TGTGCCAGCAGTTACACTCCAGGGCTCTATGGCTACACCTTC.